The source of this T cell receptor (beta chain) is a study of T-cell reconstitution after alpha-beta-depleted transplantation in children. CDR3 length equals 13 residues. The germline V gene has CDR1 SGDLS and CDR2 YYNGEE. Trimming cost V 7 bases and J 4 bases, with 14 bases left between them. Only a few counts were recorded for this clonotype. Molecular barcoding with unique molecular identifiers was used for the TCRbeta library. TCRdb redid the calling of the PCR reads with MiXCR, one entry per CDR3 protein. This table holds approximately 1,000,000 distinct CDR3 sequences, about 29% found once. This clonotype was obtained from a boy in the first two years of life who had a stem cell transplant for SCID, so the T cells may come from the graft donor. The rearrangement joins TRBV9 to TRBJ1-1; D gene uncertain. Sequences were derived from PBMCs, mostly from graft donor cells, sampled 360 days after TCRalphabeta/CD19-depleted stem cell transplant. DNA of the CDR3: TGTGCCAGCGACCATGTTCACAGCACTGAAGCTTTCTTT. It translates to CASDHVHSTEAFF.